This T cell receptor (beta chain) comes out of a study of graft-versus-host responses after intestinal transplantation. Regarding this clone: The antigen is unknown.

Data came from immunoSEQ multiplex PCR; TCRdb stores just in-frame clones and leaves some out. This table holds roughly 89,000 clones, 92% found once. The TCR was taken from a human donor who received an intestinal transplant. The source material was unstimulated CD4+ T cells sorted from spleen or lymph node cells, sampled before intestinal transplant.

The CDR3 reads CASSQATRQGARGGYTF. The CDR3 nucleotides read TGCGCCAGCAGCCAGGCGACGAGACAGGGGGCAAGAGGTGGCTACACCTTC. This chain uses TRBV5-1 with TRBJ1-2, with 10 bases that match TRBD1. Germline V CDR1 and CDR2: SGHRS, YFSETQ. J lost 7 bases, V lost 4 bases, and 16 bases had no gene match. CDR3 size: 17 residues.